This T cell receptor beta chain was profiled in a study of CD8 T cells in ankylosing spondylitis. This clonotype appeared a few times. The antigen is undetermined. Study-level points and caveats: Reactive arthritis synovial fluid and blood previously showed some of these motif variants. A TCR beta motif of several highly homologous variants seemed to mark ankylosing spondylitis blood. In ankylosing spondylitis patients, matched synovial fluid reportedly showed significant enrichment of disease-linked clones. Disease-associated clonotypes exhibited CD8+ identity and were relatively infrequent in peripheral blood.

Generation of TCR beta libraries employed quantitative 5'-RACE incorporating molecular barcodes. TCRdb reanalysed the 5' RACE reads using MiXCR and keeps one entry per CDR3 protein. This sample has about 540,000 distinct CDR3 sequences, with roughly 12% found just once. The source of this sequence is a male donor with ankylosing spondylitis. Material: blood, either unsorted or a sorted T cell fraction (not recorded which).

CDR3 bases: TGCAGCGCTAGTACAGGGGGTCATCAGCCCCAGCATTTT. Translated: CSASTGGHQPQHF. The rearrangement uses TRBV29-1 and TRBJ1-5; 8 nucleotides match TRBD1. The CDR3 covers 13 residues. The V and J ends lost 7 bases and 5 bases, in that order; junction bases with no gene match: 7. From germline, CDR1 is SQVTM and CDR2 ANQGSEA.